A single TCR beta chain is shown here with its context. As handled by the study authors: Using reference gene primer amplification, nucleated cell counts were estimated. Here immunoSEQ multiplex PCR was the method, and the copy in TCRdb shows in-frame clones only, minus some. That table furnishes V, J and clone size, whereas the DNA furnished D and trimming. The sample consists of approximately 66,000 clones, about 90% of them appearing once. This sample was taken from a study of blood T cell repertoires in COVID-19. At the level of the study: Some COVID-19 samples were acute and others convalescent; all came from the United States, Italy and Spain. PBMCs, B-cell-depleted T cells, or T cells provided the cDNA or gDNA that made up the material.

Losses at the gene ends were 6 bases for V and 7 bases for J; bases not matched to a gene: 12. This CDR3 spans 16 amino acids. Per germline, CDR1 MNHNY and CDR2 SVGAGI (reference sequence). The material sequenced was peripheral blood. This TCR was sampled from a human donor with active COVID-19. The donor label of this sample is uncertain. The rearrangement uses TRBV6-6 and TRBJ2-1; TRBD2 matches 10 bases. The CDR3 region is CASRESSGSYRNEQFF. The CDR3 DNA follows: TGTGCCAGCAGGGAATCTAGCGGGAGTTATAGAAATGAGCAGTTCTTC.